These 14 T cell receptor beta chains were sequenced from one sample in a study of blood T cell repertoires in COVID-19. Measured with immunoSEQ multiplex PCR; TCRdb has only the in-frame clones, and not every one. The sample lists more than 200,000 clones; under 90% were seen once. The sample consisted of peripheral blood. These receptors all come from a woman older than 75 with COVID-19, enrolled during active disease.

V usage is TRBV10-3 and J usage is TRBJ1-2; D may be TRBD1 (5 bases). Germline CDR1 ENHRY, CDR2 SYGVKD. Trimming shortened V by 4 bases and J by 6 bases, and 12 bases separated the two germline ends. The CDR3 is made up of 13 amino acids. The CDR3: CAISGGQLDGYTF. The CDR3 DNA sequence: TGTGCCATCAGTGGGGGCCAGTTAGATGGCTACACCTTC.

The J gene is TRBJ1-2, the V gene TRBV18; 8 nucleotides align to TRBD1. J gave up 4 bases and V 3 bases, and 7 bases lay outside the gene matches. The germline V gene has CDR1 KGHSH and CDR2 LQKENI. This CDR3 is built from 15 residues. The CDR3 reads CASSPAGGKIYGYTF. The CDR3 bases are TGTGCCAGCTCACCGGCAGGGGGCAAGATCTATGGCTACACCTTC. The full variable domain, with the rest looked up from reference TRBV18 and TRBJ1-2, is NAGVMQNPRHLVRRRGQEARLRCSPMKGHSHVYWYRQLPEEGLKFMVYLQKENIIDESGMPKERFSAEFPKEGPSILRIQQVVRGDSAAYFCASSPAGGKIYGYTFGSGTRLTVV.

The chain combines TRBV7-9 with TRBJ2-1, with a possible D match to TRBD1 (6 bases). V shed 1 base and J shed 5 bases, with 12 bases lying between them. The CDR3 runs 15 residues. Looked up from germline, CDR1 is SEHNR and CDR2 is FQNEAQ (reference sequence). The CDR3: CASSLEWTDDNEQFF. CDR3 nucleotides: TGTGCCAGCAGCTTAGAATGGACAGACGACAATGAGCAGTTCTTC.

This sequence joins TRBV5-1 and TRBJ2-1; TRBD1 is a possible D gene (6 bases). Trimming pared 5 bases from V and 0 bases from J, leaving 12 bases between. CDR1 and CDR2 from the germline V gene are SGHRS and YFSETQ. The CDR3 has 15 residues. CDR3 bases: TGCGCCAGCAGGTTAACAGGGAACTCCTACAATGAGCAGTTCTTC. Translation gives CASRLTGNSYNEQFF.

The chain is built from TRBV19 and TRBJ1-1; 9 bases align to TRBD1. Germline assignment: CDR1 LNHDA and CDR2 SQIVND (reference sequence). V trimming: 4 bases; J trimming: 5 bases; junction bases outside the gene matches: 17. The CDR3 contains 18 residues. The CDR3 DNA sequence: TGTGCCAGTAGTACCCCCCGGGACAGGGTGGGTGCGAGGACTGAAGCTTTCTTT. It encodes CASSTPRDRVGARTEAFF. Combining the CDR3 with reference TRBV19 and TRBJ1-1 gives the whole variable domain DGGITQSPKYLFRKEGQNVTLSCEQNLNHDAMYWYRQDPGQGLRLIYYSQIVNDFQKGDIAEGYSVSREKKESFPLTVTSAQKNPTAFYLCASSTPRDRVGARTEAFFGQGTRLTVV.

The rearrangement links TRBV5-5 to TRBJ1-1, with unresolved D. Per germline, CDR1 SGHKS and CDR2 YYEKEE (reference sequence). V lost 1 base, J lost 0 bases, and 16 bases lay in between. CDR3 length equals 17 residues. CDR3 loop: CASSLWLQAGMNTEAFF. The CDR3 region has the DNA TGTGCCAGCAGCTTGTGGCTTCAGGCAGGAATGAACACTGAAGCTTTCTTT.

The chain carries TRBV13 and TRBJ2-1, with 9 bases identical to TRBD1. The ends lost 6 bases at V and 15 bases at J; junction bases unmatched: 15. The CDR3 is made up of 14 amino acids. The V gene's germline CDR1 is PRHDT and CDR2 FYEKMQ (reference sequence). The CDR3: CASRFRGRTGDLFF. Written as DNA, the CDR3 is TGTGCCAGCAGGTTTAGGGGCCGGACAGGGGATCTGTTCTTC.

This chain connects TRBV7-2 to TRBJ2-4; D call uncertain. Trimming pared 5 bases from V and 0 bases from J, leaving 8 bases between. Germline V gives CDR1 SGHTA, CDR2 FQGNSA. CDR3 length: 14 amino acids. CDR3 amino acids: CASSTGLAKNIQYF. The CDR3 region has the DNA TGTGCCAGCAGCACGGGTCTAGCCAAAAACATTCAGTACTTC.

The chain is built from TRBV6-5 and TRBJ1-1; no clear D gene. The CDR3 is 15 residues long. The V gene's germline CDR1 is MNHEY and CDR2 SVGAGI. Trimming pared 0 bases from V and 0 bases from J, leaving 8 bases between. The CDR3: CASSYSITLNTEAFF. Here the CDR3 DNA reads TGTGCCAGCAGTTACTCGATCACTCTGAACACTGAAGCTTTCTTT.

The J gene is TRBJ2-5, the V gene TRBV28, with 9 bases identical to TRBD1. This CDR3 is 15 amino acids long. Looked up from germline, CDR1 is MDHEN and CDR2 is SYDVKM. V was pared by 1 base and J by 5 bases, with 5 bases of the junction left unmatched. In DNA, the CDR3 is TGTGCCAGCAGTTTATTGGGACAGGGTAGGGAGACCCAGTACTTC. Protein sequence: CASSLLGQGRETQYF.

CDR3 in amino acids: CAISEQEINQPQHF. The CDR3 DNA reads as TGTGCCATCAGTGAACAGGAAATTAATCAGCCCCAGCATTTT. The genes are TRBV10-3 and TRBJ1-5; D perhaps matches TRBD1 (5 bases). Trimming removed 3 bases at V and 4 bases at J, with 10 bases between. This CDR3 spans 14 amino acids. CDR1 and CDR2 (germline): ENHRY, SYGVKD.

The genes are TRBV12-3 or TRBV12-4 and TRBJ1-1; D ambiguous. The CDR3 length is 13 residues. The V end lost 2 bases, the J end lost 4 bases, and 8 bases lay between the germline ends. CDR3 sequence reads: CASSLTVVTEAFF. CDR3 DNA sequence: TGTGCCAGCAGTTTAACGGTGGTCACTGAAGCTTTCTTT.

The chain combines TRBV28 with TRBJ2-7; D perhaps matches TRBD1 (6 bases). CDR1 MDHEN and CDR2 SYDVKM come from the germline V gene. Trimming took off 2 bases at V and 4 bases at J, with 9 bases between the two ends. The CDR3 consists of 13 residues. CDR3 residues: CASSLGRGYEQYV. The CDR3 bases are TGTGCCAGCAGTTTAGGCAGGGGATACGAGCAGTACGTC.

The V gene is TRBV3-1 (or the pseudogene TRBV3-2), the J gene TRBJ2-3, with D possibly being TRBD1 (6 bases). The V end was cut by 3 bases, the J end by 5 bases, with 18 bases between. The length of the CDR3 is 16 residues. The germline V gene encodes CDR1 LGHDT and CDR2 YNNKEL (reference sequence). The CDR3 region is CASSHDRRTAEDTQYF. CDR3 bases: TGTGCCAGCAGCCACGACAGGAGGACAGCCGAAGATACGCAGTATTTT.